This T cell receptor (beta chain) is from a study of shared clonotypes between healthy human individuals (dated by TCRdb to 2020 to 2021). Turning to the overall study: The cohort included a few men and a couple of women between 18 and 49 years of age. Per donor, leukapheresis produced somewhere between about 0.8 and 9 billion PBMCs. Blood TCR repertoires of four to six healthy adults were deeply sequenced to estimate repertoire size and the extent of clonotype sharing between individuals. Libraries were prepared and TCR repertoires were sequenced by different laboratories using diverse techniques, in order to increase sequencing depth and limit assay-specific biases. For each donor, three plates each were used for CD4 naive and CD4 memory, two plates were used for CD8 naive, and one plate was used for CD8 memory.

Donors were healthy HIV-negative adults with no recently reported acute infections or vaccinations. Every donor was a Caucasian adult residing in Nashville, Tennessee, USA. Magnetic negative selection was used to enrich CD4+ T cells, after which naive cells were positively selected on CD45RA and the negative fraction became the memory subset. After blood collection by leukapheresis, PBMCs were isolated using Ficoll-Histopaque density gradient centrifugation and then cryopreserved in the vapor phase of liquid nitrogen. Analytical flow cytometry was used to check the purity and quantity of every magnetically sorted T cell population. From each sorted fraction, genomic DNA was isolated and quantified by UV absorbance on a Nanodrop 2000c. V is pared back by 8 bases and J by 3 bases, with 11 bases lying between the germline termini. The CDR1 and CDR2 encoded by the germline V gene are MNHEY and SVGAGI. Inclusive of the bounding cysteine and phenylalanine, the CDR3 is 13 residues long. The read is trimmed to its CDR3 DNA, 39 bases read in frame from base 1.

The count of this clone is one. There is no known antigen for this receptor. No base quality information exists; no much larger clone differs at one position. The study at large found these results: Sampling was limited to blood, and TCR repertoires in tissue likely differ from TCR repertoires in blood. Because the study included a small number of donors, the genetic and exposure-history diversity represented was limited. Even with the large sequencing depth, rarefaction of the sorted-subset datasets indicated that sequencing was incomplete. Sharing across several donors was observed for about 5% of naive CD4, less than 4% of naive CD8, 2% to 2.5% of memory CD4, and around 0.4% of memory CD8 clonotypes. Larger estimated clonotype richness was generally found for naive subsets than for memory subsets. Compared with non-shared clonotypes, the clonotypes found in all four sorted-subset donors had higher generation probabilities. Pairwise subsampling indicated that sequencing depth was expected to affect the degree of clonotype sharing among donors.

Using the deep immunoSEQ assay, TCR CDR3 regions were amplified from genomic DNA by multiplex PCR. Extracted genomic DNA from each cell subset was distributed evenly across all wells of several immunoSEQ 96-well plates, and each plate was treated as a replicate. For sorted subsets, around 200 ng genomic DNA, equal to 30,000 to 35,000 T cell genomes, was loaded into each replicate PCR. The purified libraries were quantified using a Qubit 3.0 fluorometer, sized with a Bioanalyzer 2100, and then quantified again using the KAPA Library Quantification kit. Each immunoSEQ 96-well plate was sequenced on its own single-read 150-cycle Illumina NextSeq 550 flow cell. The paper's processing steps were these. Because the immunoSEQ output held only junctional sequences and lacked quality scores, the filtering could not match the filtering applied to full-length reads. To assign V/J genes and CDR3, sequences were annotated against IMGT germline references using PyIR, a Python wrapper for IgBLAST v1.9. Any read was removed if the V/J assignment was weak (E-value above 1e-6), the CDR3 was missing, or the read contained stop codons, out-of-frame junctions, or ambiguous translated residues. V3J clonotypes were defined by identical inferred V gene, J gene, and CDR3 amino acid sequence. Percentage overlap between repertoires was calculated by dividing the number of shared unique clonotypes by the size of the smaller repertoire. Richness of each repertoire was evaluated using RTK rarefaction, the Chao1 estimator, and Recon v2.1 estimates of unobserved clonotypes. OLGA was used to compute generation probabilities for all TCRbeta clonotypes that the gDNA method yielded from a handful of donors. TCRdb limited this immuneACCESS table to in-frame rearrangements with V and J called. A share of clones is missing; checked studies link under half to unresolved V genes, and the rest is unexplained. D and trimming were read from the DNA, whereas the V and J calls and clone size are those reported in that table. The sample data list 2 million or so clones, and roughly 96% of these were observed just once. 0.1% to 0.15% of the sample is taken by the ten largest.

The specimen was naive CD4+ T cells sorted from blood. This specimen's cell subset or site label, per the study, means: CD45RA+ positively selected. The receptor was isolated from a man aged 18 to 30 in good health. The sequence is built from TRBV6-5 and TRBJ1-3, with the identity of the D gene unclear. The CDR3 amino acid sequence is: CASGRTVGNTIYF. Here is the DNA: TGTGCCAGCGGAAGAACGGTTGGAAACACCATATATTTT.